Below are 16 T cell receptor beta chains sequenced from a single sample in a study of control samples from healthy donors and cancer patients. Here immunoSEQ multiplex PCR was the method, and the copy in TCRdb shows in-frame clones only, minus some. The sample has more than 35,000 clones; more than 70% are singletons. The sample taken for sequencing was PBMCs. The source of these receptors is a woman aged 55-69 years with lung cancer.

This clone was seen just once. The chain employs TRBV18 and TRBJ2-2; D gene unclear. The germline V gene has CDR1 KGHSH and CDR2 LQKENI. Trimming shortened V by 2 bases and J by 6 bases, and 13 bases separated the two germline ends. The CDR3 extends over 15 amino acids. For the CDR3, the DNA is TGTGCCAGCTCACCAGGGGTAGGAACCGCCGGGGAGCTGTTTTTT. Amino acids: CASSPGVGTAGELFF. Full variable domain (outside the CDR3, taken from reference TRBV18 and TRBJ2-2): NAGVMQNPRHLVRRRGQEARLRCSPMKGHSHVYWYRQLPEEGLKFMVYLQKENIIDESGMPKERFSAEFPKEGPSILRIQQVVRGDSAAYFCASSPGVGTAGELFFGEGSRLTVL.

The CDR3 spells CASSFPRYPLHF. The CDR3 bases are TGTGCCAGCAGCTTCCCTAGATATCCCCTCCACTTT. The chain combines TRBV3-1 (or the pseudogene TRBV3-2) with TRBJ1-6; D uncertain. V lost 5 bases and J lost 13, with 12 bases in between. This CDR3 has 12 residues. The V gene's germline CDR1 is LGHDT and CDR2 YNNKEL (reference sequence).

This chain uses TRBV21-1 with TRBJ2-7; no check of the table's D call, TRBD1, against the DNA was made. TRBV21-1 is given as a pseudogene. The CDR3 extends over 16 amino acids. CDR3 DNA sequence: TGTGCCAGCGAATTTAACCCCGGGACACTCAGCTACGAGCAGTACTTC. It encodes CASEFNPGTLSYEQYF.

This clone was seen only a few times. The rearrangement links TRBV4-3 to TRBJ2-1; D not resolved. This CDR3 spans 11 amino acids. Trimming cost V 4 bases and J 9 bases, with 7 bases left between them. Germline assignment: CDR1 LGHNA and CDR2 YSLEER. CDR3 sequence: CASSLSGEQFF. CDR3 DNA sequence: TGCGCCAGCAGCCTTTCCGGTGAGCAGTTCTTC.

The V and J genes are TRBV3-1 (or the pseudogene TRBV3-2) and TRBJ2-7; tentatively, D is TRBD2 (5 bases). Germline CDR1 LGHDT, CDR2 YNNKEL (reference sequence). The CDR3 covers 16 residues. Deletions cut 1 base from V and 0 bases from J, with 13 bases between. The CDR3 DNA is TGTGCCAGCAGCCAAGTCCCGGGGTCGGCCTCCTACGAGCAGTACTTC. Amino acid sequence: CASSQVPGSASYEQYF.

The chain links TRBV11-2 to TRBJ2-7, with D perhaps assigned TRBD1 or TRBD2 (5 bases each). V was clipped by 1 base and J by 6 bases, with 19 bases between them. CDR3 length equals 16 residues. CDR1 is SGHAT, CDR2 FQNNGV, per germline. In DNA, the CDR3 is TGTGCCAGCAGCTTAGCTGGGGGTGTTAGGGCTGGCGAGCAGTACTTC. Translated, it gives CASSLAGGVRAGEQYF.

V is TRBV9 and J is TRBJ2-3; D gene ambiguous. The CDR3 is 15 amino acids. Germline lookup yields CDR1 SGDLS and CDR2 YYNGEE. Trimming removed 5 bases at V and 0 bases at J, with 13 bases between. The CDR3 sequence is CASSYSLTSTDTQYF. CDR3 sequence (DNA): TGTGCCAGCAGTTATAGCCTGACTAGCACAGATACGCAGTATTTT.

This clone has only one observation. J is TRBJ1-2 and V is TRBV12-3 or TRBV12-4, with a possible D match to TRBD1 (6 bases). CDR3 size: 12 residues. V was pared by 6 bases and J by 5 bases, with 10 bases between. CDR3 in amino acids: CASSRGQYGYTF. The CDR3 coding sequence is TGTGCCAGCAGCCGAGGACAGTATGGCTACACCTTC.

As to this clone: At the DNA level, this CDR3 is encoded by other sequences in the same sample as well. The chain links TRBV7-9 to TRBJ1-2; 7 bases map to TRBD1. Germline V lookup: CDR1 SEHNR, CDR2 FQNEAQ (reference sequence). The CDR3 has 13 amino acids. After removal of 5 bases from V and 2 bases from J, the junction contained 2 bases not matched to a gene. DNA for the CDR3: TGTGCCAGCAGCCGGGACAGCAACTATGGCTACACCTTC. Protein: CASSRDSNYGYTF.

This clone was seen a handful of times. V and J are TRBV20-1 and TRBJ1-5; 9 bases match TRBD1. Germline CDR1 DFQATT, CDR2 SNEGSKA (reference sequence). Unmatched junction bases numbered 8, after V lost 3 bases and J lost 5 bases. The CDR3 totals 15 residues. The chain's CDR3 is CSASGTGLLDQPQHF. Here the CDR3 DNA reads TGCAGTGCTAGTGGGACAGGGTTGCTCGATCAGCCCCAGCATTTT.

V and J are TRBV5-1 and TRBJ2-3; 9 nucleotides agree with TRBD1. The CDR3 runs to 14 residues. Trimming cost V 4 bases and J 1 base; bases outside gene matches: 1. Germline CDR1 reads SGHRS; CDR2 reads YFSETQ. CDR3 amino acids: CASSRDRGTDTQYF. CDR3 in DNA: TGCGCCAGCAGCAGGGACAGGGGCACAGATACGCAGTATTTT. Full variable domain (rest looked up from reference TRBV5-1 and TRBJ2-3): KAGVTQTPRYLIKTRGQQVTLSCSPISGHRSVSWYQQTPGQGLQFLFEYFSETQRNKGNFPGRFSGRQFSNSRSEMNVSTLELGDSALYLCASSRDRGTDTQYFGPGTRLTVL.

The gene calls are TRBV6-5 and TRBJ1-2, with D perhaps matching TRBD1 (5 bases). The CDR3 sequence is 14 residues long. Trimming removed 2 bases at V and 4 bases at J, with 11 bases between. Germline V gene sequence: CDR1 MNHEY, CDR2 SVGAGI. The CDR3 reads CASSYEGAGYGYTF. The CDR3 DNA is TGTGCCAGCAGTTACGAAGGGGCGGGCTATGGCTACACCTTC.

The chain couples TRBV19 to TRBJ2-2; tentatively, D is TRBD1 (5 bases). The CDR3 has 14 amino acids. CDR1 and CDR2 (germline): LNHDA, SQIVND (reference sequence). V was clipped by 4 bases and J by 1 base, with 7 bases between them. This CDR3 is CASSRGQNTGELFF. Here the CDR3 DNA reads TGTGCCAGTAGTAGAGGACAGAACACCGGGGAGCTGTTTTTT.

This clone was observed a few times. The chain links TRBV24-1 to TRBJ2-2; D might be TRBD1 or TRBD2, each matching 5 bases. The CDR3 sequence is 17 residues long. V lost 3 bases and J 3 bases, leaving 16 bases between the germline ends. Germline V gene sequence: CDR1 KGHDR, CDR2 SFDVKD. CDR3 in amino acids: CATSDRGAGPDTGELFF. The DNA for the CDR3 is TGTGCCACCAGTGATAGAGGGGCAGGGCCGGACACCGGGGAGCTGTTTTTT.

This chain joins TRBV5-6 and TRBJ1-6, with D possibly TRBD1 on 5 matching bases. This CDR3 contains 15 residues. Germline loops: CDR1 SGHDT, CDR2 YYEEEE. Trimming shortened V by 6 bases and J by 8 bases, and 18 bases separated the two germline ends. CDR3 in DNA: TGTGCCAGCACTCAGCTGGGGGAGGCGGATTCACCCCTCCACTTT. Amino acid sequence: CASTQLGEADSPLHF.

This clone showed up just a few times. V is TRBV10-2 and J is TRBJ1-1, with no clear D. Germline V gene data show CDR1 as WSHSY and CDR2 as SAAADI. Trimming removed 0 bases at V and 4 bases at J, with 9 bases between. The CDR3 is made up of 14 amino acids. As DNA, the CDR3 is TGCGCCAGCAGTGAGTCGGGCCTGAGCACTGAAGCTTTCTTT. This encodes CASSESGLSTEAFF.